Presented here are 31 T cell receptor beta chains from one specimen sequenced in a study of T cells in Graves' hyperthyroidism and ophthalmopathy. RNA transcripts were the template for amplifying TCR beta CDR3 regions. The study used the HTBI primer set for a first-round RT-PCR of the TCR CDR3. TCRdb called the multiplex PCR reads again in MiXCR, with one record for every CDR3 protein. The sample lists about 570,000 distinct CDR3 sequences, 35% to 55% occurring once. Sequenced: peripheral blood or thyroid tissue (not recorded which). The receptors were gathered from an adult woman with Graves' disease, either hyperthyroidism or ophthalmopathy (not recorded which).

This clonotype was seen repeatedly, ten times or more. This sequence joins TRBV6-6 and TRBJ2-2; D uncertain. Between the trimmed V and J ends, which lost 2 bases and 4 bases, there was a span of 5 bases. CDR1 is MNHNY, CDR2 SVGAGI, per germline (reference sequence). This CDR3 spans 13 amino acids. Written as DNA, the CDR3 is TGTGCCAGCAGTTACGGCCTCACCGGGGAGCTGTTTTTT. Translating gives CASSYGLTGELFF.

This clonotype occurred a few times. The chain is built from TRBV14 and TRBJ1-6; maybe TRBD1 (6 bases). CDR3 length equals 17 residues. V shed 0 bases and J shed 9 bases, with 18 bases lying between them. Germline V gene sequence: CDR1 SGHDN, CDR2 FVKESK. This CDR3 is CASSQEGAGVTSSPLHF. In DNA form, the CDR3 reads TGTGCCAGCAGCCAAGAGGGTGCAGGGGTAACCAGTTCACCCCTCCACTTT.

The rearrangement uses TRBV29-1 and TRBJ2-2; possibly TRBD1 for D (5 bases). CDR3 length: 11 residues. Germline V gene sequence: CDR1 SQVTM, CDR2 ANQGSEA. CDR3 residues: CRDTNTGELFF. The CDR3, as DNA: TGCAGGGACACGAACACCGGGGAGCTGTTTTTT.

The rearrangement links TRBV2 to TRBJ1-5, with TRBD1 matching over 9 bases. CDR3 size: 13 residues. The germline CDR1 and CDR2 sequences are SNHLY and FYNNEI. J was trimmed by 7 bases and V by 8 bases; bases with no gene match: 6. The CDR3 sequence is CASRVDRGQPQHF. The DNA for the CDR3 is TGTGCCAGCCGTGTGGACAGGGGACAGCCCCAGCATTTT.

Ten or more counts support this clonotype. This chain links TRBV29-1 with TRBJ2-2, with TRBD2 as a possible D gene (5 bases). Trimming shortened V by 4 bases and J by 1 base, and 10 bases separated the two germline ends. Germline-derived CDR1 and CDR2 are SQVTM and ANQGSEA. This CDR3 region has 14 residues. This CDR3 is CSVVLRENTGELFF. CDR3 sequence (DNA): TGCAGCGTTGTGCTTCGGGAGAACACCGGGGAGCTGTTTTTT.

This clonotype was seen ten or more times. The CDR3 DNA sequence: TGTGCCAGCAGCCAAGGGGACAGGCTACACGAGCAGTACTTC. This encodes CASSQGDRLHEQYF. The V and J genes are TRBV3-1 and TRBJ2-7; 8 bases agree with TRBD1. J was trimmed by 5 bases and V by 1 base; bases with no gene match: 4. This CDR3 has 14 amino acids. Germline loops: CDR1 LGHDT, CDR2 YNNKEL (reference sequence).

In its sample, this clonotype was seen many times. The chain couples TRBV11-2 to TRBJ1-2; no clear D. V lost 5 bases to trimming and J lost 7 bases, with 11 bases between them. There are 12 residues in the CDR3. Germline V gene data show CDR1 as SGHAT and CDR2 as FQNNGV. This CDR3 reads CASSTQRLGYTF. In DNA, the CDR3 is TGTGCCAGCAGCACGCAGAGACTTGGCTACACCTTC.

This chain connects TRBV12-5 to TRBJ1-1; D gene uncertain. Germline CDR1 LGHNT, CDR2 FRNRAP. The V end lost 7 bases, the J end lost 0 bases, and 12 bases lay between the germline ends. The CDR3 contains 14 residues. CDR3 region: CASAARGLNTEAFF. The CDR3 DNA reads as TGTGCTAGTGCGGCCCGAGGACTGAACACTGAAGCTTTCTTT.

This clonotype showed up many times. This rearrangement joins TRBV4-1 to TRBJ2-2, with TRBD2 as a possible D gene (5 bases). This CDR3 comprises 16 residues. V was clipped by 0 bases and J by 9 bases, with 17 bases between them. Germline V gene data show CDR1 as MGHRA and CDR2 as YSYEKL. The CDR3 loop is CASSQDQDSPGRELFF. CDR3 DNA sequence: TGCGCCAGCAGCCAAGATCAGGACTCCCCAGGTCGGGAGCTGTTTTTT.

This rearrangement joins TRBV7-9 to TRBJ1-2; D is unresolved. The CDR3 runs 12 residues. From germline, CDR1 is SEHNR and CDR2 FQNEAQ (reference sequence). Trimming took 4 bases from V and 4 from J, leaving 7 bases between them. CDR3 loop: CASSSPLYGYTF. The CDR3 region has the DNA TGTGCCAGCAGCTCTCCCCTCTATGGCTACACCTTC. Full variable domain (remainder filled in from reference TRBV7-9 and TRBJ1-2): DTGVSQNPRHKITKRGQNVTFRCDPISEHNRLYWYRQTLGQGPEFLTYFQNEAQLEKSRLLSDRFSAERPKGSFSTLEIQRTEQGDSAMYLCASSSPLYGYTFGSGTRLTVV.

The chain uses TRBV10-2 and TRBJ1-2, with a weak D call TRBD1 (5 bases). The CDR3 is 14 residues long. Trimming stripped 7 bases from V and 5 bases from J, with 17 bases between. In germline, CDR1 is WSHSY, CDR2 SAAADI. The CDR3 here is CASIPTQGYYGYTF. The CDR3 DNA is TGCGCCAGCATCCCAACCCAGGGTTATTATGGCTACACCTTC.

The J gene is TRBJ2-7, the V gene TRBV10-1; a weak D match, TRBD2 (5 bases). The CDR3 length is 12 residues. Trimming removed 11 bases at V and 2 bases at J, with 13 bases between. CDR1 is WNHNN and CDR2 is SYGVQD in the germline V gene (reference sequence). Here the CDR3 reads CAPSSRTYEQYF. As DNA, the CDR3 is TGCGCCCCGTCTAGCAGAACCTACGAGCAGTACTTC.

The genes are TRBV10-3 and TRBJ1-5; 7 nucleotides align to TRBD1. The ends lost 10 bases at V and 3 bases at J; junction bases unmatched: 6. From germline, CDR1 is ENHRY and CDR2 SYGVKD. The CDR3 length is 13 residues. CDR3 region: CANAGGVNQPQHF. For the CDR3, the DNA is TGTGCCAACGCAGGGGGGGTCAATCAGCCCCAGCATTTT.

The chain combines TRBV19 with TRBJ2-7, with a weak D call TRBD1 (5 bases). CDR1 LNHDA and CDR2 SQIVND come from the germline V gene (reference sequence). There are 12 residues in the CDR3. The germline V and J ends were trimmed by 3 bases and 7 bases, with 10 bases remaining between them. The DNA of the CDR3 is TGTGCCAGTAGTATTAGGGGCCGGGAGCAGTACTTC. This sequence encodes CASSIRGREQYF.

To note about this clonotype: The DNA is left out, because the CDR3 cannot be placed on it with certainty; the CDR3 is given as TCRdb lists it. The rearrangement links TRBV25-1 to TRBJ1-1. From germline, CDR1 is MGHDK and CDR2 SYGVNS. The CDR3 sequence runs 14 residues, both termini included. CDR3 loop: CACSASQGSTEAFF.

J is TRBJ1-4 and V is TRBV6-1; TRBD1 matches at 7 bases. The CDR3 contains 15 residues. V shed 1 base, J shed 7 bases, and the junction held 6 bases outside the gene matches. Looked up from germline, CDR1 is MNHNS and CDR2 is SASEGT. CDR3: CASSEEGARAEKLFF. CDR3 nucleotide sequence: TGTGCCAGCAGTGAAGAGGGGGCGAGGGCTGAAAAACTGTTTTTT.

J is TRBJ1-2 and V is TRBV10-3, with 9 bases lining up with TRBD1. This CDR3 spans 17 amino acids. V shed 0 bases, J shed 5 bases, and the junction held 10 bases outside the gene matches. Germline CDR1 ENHRY, CDR2 SYGVKD. Written as DNA, the CDR3 is TGTGCCATCAGTGAGTCGTTTCTACAGGGGGCTGGATATGGCTACACCTTC. It yields the protein CAISESFLQGAGYGYTF.

This clonotype was recorded at least ten times. The genes are TRBV7-8 and TRBJ2-7; no reliable D call. Germline V gives CDR1 SGHVS, CDR2 FQNEAQ. The CDR3 length is 15 residues. V was shortened by 8 bases and J by 3 bases, with 20 bases between the two germline ends. For the CDR3, the DNA is TGTGCCAGCTCTACTCCAAGACTGGGAAGCTACGAGCAGTACTTC. Protein product: CASSTPRLGSYEQYF.

In this sample, this clonotype turned up many times. The junction differs from germline at one of its ends, possibly a read error. The chain carries TRBV2 and TRBJ2-5; 9 nucleotides align to TRBD1. Germline V gene lookup returns CDR1 SNHLY and CDR2 FYNNEI. The CDR3 is 13 residues long. CDR3: CASTGTGRETQYF. CDR3 nucleotide sequence: TGCGCAAGTACCGGGACAGGGAGAGAGACCCAGTACTTC. The whole variable domain, filled in from reference TRBV2 and TRBJ2-5, reads EPEVTQTPSHQVTQMGQEVILRCVPISNHLYFYWYRQILGQKVEFLVSFYNNEISEKSEIFDDQFSVERPDGSNFTLKIRSTKLEDSAMYFCASTGTGRETQYFGPGTRLLVL.

The chain carries TRBV29-1 and TRBJ1-1; TRBD1 aligns across 7 bases. The CDR3 has 13 residues. The germline CDR1 and CDR2 sequences are SQVTM and ANQGSEA. Losses at the gene ends were 6 bases for V and 3 bases for J; bases not matched to a gene: 7. CDR3 amino acids: CSVHRGSHTEAFF. CDR3 DNA sequence: TGCAGCGTGCACAGGGGTTCGCACACTGAAGCTTTCTTT.

This clonotype was detected ten times or more. This rearrangement joins TRBV7-8 to TRBJ1-5, with D uncertain. CDR1 and CDR2 from the germline V gene are SGHVS and FQNEAQ. The CDR3 sequence is 14 residues long. V lost 3 bases and J lost 7, with 13 bases in between. This CDR3 is CASSLYWDRQPQHF. CDR3 nucleotides: TGTGCCAGCAGCTTGTATTGGGATCGGCAGCCCCAGCATTTT.

About this clonotype itself: The junction shows a germline mismatch at one end, possibly a read error. This chain joins TRBV2 and TRBJ2-7; 12 bases are shared with TRBD1. This CDR3 spans 13 amino acids. The germline V gene encodes CDR1 SNHLY and CDR2 FYNNEI. The CDR3 is CASSFRDRGPLVF. The CDR3 region has the DNA TGTGCCAGCAGTTTCCGGGACAGGGGGCCTCTGGTTTTC.

This clonotype was found a few times. The chain joins TRBV27 to TRBJ1-2; 8 nucleotides match TRBD1. After removal of 6 bases from V and 2 bases from J, the junction contained 8 bases not matched to a gene. CDR1 is MNHEY and CDR2 is SMNVEV in the germline V gene (reference sequence). This CDR3 contains 15 residues. CDR3 DNA: TGTGCCAGCAGCTCCCGACAGGGGCTAAACTATGGCTACACCTTC. Translated, it gives CASSSRQGLNYGYTF.

The chain is built from TRBV7-6 and TRBJ2-3, with D uncertain. Germline lookup yields CDR1 SGHVS and CDR2 FNYEAQ. Trimming took off 2 bases at V and 0 bases at J, with 6 bases between the two ends. This CDR3 region has 14 residues. The CDR3 protein is CASSLYPSTDTQYF. CDR3 coding DNA: TGTGCCAGCAGCTTATACCCTAGCACAGATACGCAGTATTTT.

This clonotype was found many times. The chain links TRBV2 to TRBJ2-5, with D possibly matching TRBD2 (7 bases). V lost 3 bases to trimming and J lost 4 bases, with 12 bases between them. Per germline, CDR1 SNHLY and CDR2 FYNNEI. This CDR3 contains 14 residues. As DNA, the CDR3 is TGTGCCAGCAGTGAGCAGGGGAGGGGAGAGACCCAGTACTTC. Its protein product is CASSEQGRGETQYF.

V gene TRBV29-1 combines with J gene TRBJ2-5; D is perhaps TRBD1 (5 bases). The J call may be faulty, since TRBJ2-7 better matches the DNA end. The length of the CDR3 is 13 residues. Germline V CDR1 and CDR2: SQVTM, ANQGSEA. The CDR3 DNA reads TGCAGCGTCCAAGAGGTCAGACAGTACGAGCAGTACTTC. Translating gives CSVQEVRQYEQYF.

This chain uses TRBV20-1 with TRBJ2-1; D perhaps matches TRBD2 (6 bases). Germline CDR1 reads DFQATT; CDR2 reads SNEGSKA (reference sequence). V was trimmed by 3 bases and J by 9 bases, leaving 18 bases between them. This CDR3 is 14 amino acids long. CDR3 DNA: TGCAGTGCTAGTTACGGGAGAGGGGCGGTTGAGCAGTTCTTC. The encoded protein is CSASYGRGAVEQFF.

The chain links TRBV2 to TRBJ1-2; the D gene is possibly TRBD1 (5 bases). Germline V lookup: CDR1 SNHLY, CDR2 FYNNEI. V was shortened by 8 bases and J by 8 bases, with 18 bases between the two germline ends. The CDR3 totals 13 residues. The CDR3 spells CASLESGDRGYTF. CDR3 in DNA: TGTGCCAGCTTGGAATCGGGGGATAGGGGCTACACCTTC.

V is TRBV10-3 and J is TRBJ2-2, with D maybe TRBD1 (6 bases). The V and J ends lost 6 bases and 6 bases respectively, with 11 bases between them. This CDR3 contains 13 residues. Germline assignment: CDR1 ENHRY and CDR2 SYGVKD. CDR3 loop: CAISEEGAGELFF. CDR3 bases: TGTGCCATCAGCGAAGAGGGGGCCGGGGAGCTGTTTTTT.

This clonotype was recorded at least ten times. Here the CDR3 reads CASSLDGSGYEQYF. The CDR3 DNA is TGCGCCAGCAGCTTGGACGGGAGCGGTTACGAGCAGTACTTC. The rearrangement uses TRBV5-1 and TRBJ2-7; maybe TRBD2 (6 bases). Looked up from germline, CDR1 is SGHRS and CDR2 is YFSETQ. With 0 bases removed from V and 4 bases from J, the gap between germline ends came to 11 bases. The CDR3 is 14 residues long.

The gene calls are TRBV9 and TRBJ2-6, with TRBD1 identical over 7 bases. Trimming cost V 5 bases and J 3 bases; bases outside gene matches: 11. The germline V gene has CDR1 SGDLS and CDR2 YYNGEE. This CDR3 contains 17 residues. CDR3 sequence: CASSPRTGEDGANVLTF. DNA for the CDR3: TGTGCCAGCAGTCCCCGGACAGGTGAGGATGGGGCCAACGTCCTGACTTTC. The variable domain in full, with the rest retrieved from reference TRBV9 and TRBJ2-6, is DSGVTQTPKHLITATGQRVTLRCSPRSGDLSVYWYQQSLDQGLQFLIQYYNGEERAKGNILERFSAQQFPDLHSELNLSSLELGDSALYFCASSPRTGEDGANVLTFGAGSRLTVL.